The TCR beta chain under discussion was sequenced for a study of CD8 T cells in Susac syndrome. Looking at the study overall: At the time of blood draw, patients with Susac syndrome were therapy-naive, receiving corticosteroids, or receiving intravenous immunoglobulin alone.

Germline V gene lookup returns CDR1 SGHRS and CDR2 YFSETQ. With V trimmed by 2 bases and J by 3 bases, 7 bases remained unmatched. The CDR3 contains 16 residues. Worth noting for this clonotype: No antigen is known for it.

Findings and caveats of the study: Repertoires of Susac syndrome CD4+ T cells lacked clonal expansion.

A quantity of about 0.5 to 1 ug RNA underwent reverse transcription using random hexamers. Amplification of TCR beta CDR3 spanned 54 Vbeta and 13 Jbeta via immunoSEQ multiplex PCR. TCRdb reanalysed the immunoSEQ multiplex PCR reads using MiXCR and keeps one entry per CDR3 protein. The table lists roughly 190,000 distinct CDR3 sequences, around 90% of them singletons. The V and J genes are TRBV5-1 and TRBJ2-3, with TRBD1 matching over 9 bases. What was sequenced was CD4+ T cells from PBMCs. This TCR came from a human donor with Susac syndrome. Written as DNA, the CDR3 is TGCGCCAGCAGCTTAAATCCGGGACAGGGTACAGATACGCAGTATTTT. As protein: CASSLNPGQGTDTQYF.